This T cell receptor beta chain is drawn from a study of T cell responses to AZD1222 COVID-19 vaccine. Data came from immunoSEQ multiplex PCR; TCRdb stores just in-frame clones and leaves some out. The table includes some 97,000 clones, about 87% detected once. Concerning this clone itself: What it binds is not known.

General study points: Reports say nearly half of spike-specific TCRs go after unmutated variant regions. There were mostly white British donors and more females than males, and clonal diversity was possibly underestimated. Vaccine-related CD4 TCRs covered spike, predominating at 160-218 and 743-854. Repertoire samples came only from after the peak T cell response.

V shed 5 bases, J shed 4 bases, and the junction held 6 bases outside the gene matches. Germline assignment: CDR1 SGHVS and CDR2 FQNEAQ. The CDR3 extends over 14 amino acids. This rearrangement joins TRBV7-8 to TRBJ2-3; TRBD1 matches 7 bases. The sequences come from peripheral blood, collected on day 0 of AZD1222 vaccination. This clonotype was obtained from an adult in good health. The CDR3 protein is CASSLTGVADTQYF. For the CDR3, the DNA is TGTGCCAGCAGCCTAACAGGGGTAGCAGATACGCAGTATTTT.